This passage covers 32 T cell receptor beta chains from one sample sequenced in a study of cytomegalovirus exposure and HLA in healthy donors. PCR used 60 Vbeta primers and 13 Jbeta primers. Only in-frame clones appear in the TCRdb table, and some are missing; sequencing was by immunoSEQ multiplex PCR. The sample lists roughly 200,000 clones; around nine tenths were seen once. The source material was PBMCs. These receptors were collected from a woman in her thirties in good health and CMV-seronegative.

J is TRBJ2-5 and V is TRBV27, with 14 positions matching TRBD2. Unmatched junction bases numbered 7, after V lost 6 bases and J lost 4 bases. The CDR3 covers 16 residues. The germline CDR1 and CDR2 sequences are MNHEY and SMNVEV (reference sequence). CDR3 sequence reads: CASRRLAGGPGETQYF. CDR3 in DNA: TGTGCCAGCAGGCGACTAGCGGGGGGGCCAGGAGAGACCCAGTACTTC.

This chain joins TRBV11-3 and TRBJ2-3; TRBD2 agrees at 14 bases. The germline V gene encodes CDR1 SGHNT and CDR2 YENEEA. This CDR3 comprises 16 residues. With V trimmed by 5 bases and J by 8 bases, 9 bases remained unmatched. The chain's CDR3 is CASSARTSGGPGTQYF. The CDR3, as DNA: TGTGCCAGCAGCGCCCGGACTAGCGGGGGGCCTGGTACGCAGTATTTT.

The rearrangement joins TRBV28 to TRBJ1-2; the D is unclear. This CDR3 is built from 12 residues. Trimming took off 5 bases at V and 7 bases at J, with 11 bases between the two ends. The V gene's germline CDR1 is MDHEN and CDR2 SYDVKM. The CDR3 DNA reads as TGTGCCAGCAGTCCCTTGAGGTTTGGCTACACCTTC. Its translation: CASSPLRFGYTF.

The genes are TRBV6-5 and TRBJ2-7, with 10 bases identical to TRBD1. This CDR3 spans 16 amino acids. CDR1 and CDR2 (germline): MNHEY, SVGAGI. Losses at the gene ends were 0 bases for V and 1 base for J; bases not matched to a gene: 3. This chain's CDR3 is CASSYSPGQGSYEQYF. Here the CDR3 DNA reads TGTGCCAGCAGTTACTCTCCGGGACAGGGGTCCTACGAGCAGTACTTC.

The genes are TRBV28 and TRBJ2-7; possibly TRBD1 for D (6 bases). The CDR3 length is 14 residues. CDR1 is MDHEN and CDR2 is SYDVKM in the germline V gene. Deletions cut 3 bases from V and 4 bases from J, with 13 bases between. The DNA for the CDR3 is TGTGCCAGCAGTTTCAGAGGGGGTAGGTACGAGCAGTACTTC. This codes for CASSFRGGRYEQYF.

This clone was counted a few times. The rearrangement links TRBV5-1 to TRBJ2-5; D call uncertain. CDR3 length equals 14 residues. CDR1 is SGHRS and CDR2 is YFSETQ in the germline V gene. The V end lost 2 bases, the J end lost 2 bases, and 10 bases lay between the germline ends. CDR3 sequence (DNA): TGCGCCAGCAGCTTCGATTTACAGCAAGAGACCCAGTACTTC. This codes for CASSFDLQQETQYF. Supplemented by reference TRBV5-1 and TRBJ2-5, the full variable domain reads KAGVTQTPRYLIKTRGQQVTLSCSPISGHRSVSWYQQTPGQGLQFLFEYFSETQRNKGNFPGRFSGRQFSNSRSEMNVSTLELGDSALYLCASSFDLQQETQYFGPGTRLLVL.

Worth noting for this clone: Other DNA sequences from this sample encode an identical CDR3 as well. The chain combines TRBV7-9 with TRBJ2-7, with no clear D. Trimming took off 5 bases at V and 3 bases at J, with 8 bases between the two ends. The length of the CDR3 is 12 residues. CDR1 is SEHNR, CDR2 FQNEAQ, per germline (reference sequence). This CDR3 reads CASSPTGYEQYF. The CDR3 bases are TGTGCCAGCAGCCCCACCGGCTACGAGCAGTACTTC.

Only one count was recorded for this clone. The chain combines TRBV9 with TRBJ2-7; 9 nucleotides line up with TRBD2. Germline CDR1 SGDLS, CDR2 YYNGEE. V lost 0 bases to trimming and J lost 1 base; unmatched junction nucleotides: 5. CDR3 length equals 16 residues. DNA for the CDR3: TGTGCCAGCAGCGTAGGACCCAGCGGGGGGTCCTACGAGCAGTACTTC. Protein product: CASSVGPSGGSYEQYF.

The table lists this clone with a count of one. The chain recombines TRBV6-6 with TRBJ1-3; D is uncertain. The CDR3 loop spans 16 amino acids. Germline CDR1 is MNHNY and CDR2 is SVGAGI (reference sequence). V was trimmed by 7 bases and J by 8 bases, leaving 24 bases between them. The CDR3 region has the DNA TGTGCCAGCACCCTCCGGGAGGCTGGCGTCCCTGACACCATATATTTT. This codes for CASTLREAGVPDTIYF.

J is TRBJ2-2 and V is TRBV7-3; no firm D call. The CDR3 is 13 residues long. Germline CDR1 and CDR2: SGHTA and FQGTGA. Trimming removed 8 bases from V and 2 bases from J, with 9 bases in between. The CDR3 DNA sequence: TGTGCCAGCGCCACTCAAAACACCGGGGAGCTGTTTTTT. This gives the protein CASATQNTGELFF.

The chain links TRBV4-1 to TRBJ1-3; D is undetermined. The CDR3 extends over 15 amino acids. CDR1 is MGHRA, CDR2 YSYEKL, per germline. The V and J ends lost 4 bases and 0 bases respectively, with 10 bases between them. Written as DNA, the CDR3 is TGCGCCAGCAGCCTCCTCGGAGCCTCTGGAAACACCATATATTTT. Protein: CASSLLGASGNTIYF.

This chain joins TRBV11-2 and TRBJ2-5; 8 nucleotides agree with TRBD2. The CDR3 runs 13 residues. Germline trimming cut 5 bases from V and 9 bases from J; bases unmatched to any gene: 8. Germline values: CDR1 SGHAT, CDR2 FQNNGV. The CDR3 bases are TGTGCCAGCAGCCCCGGGACTAGATTGGCCCAGTACTTC. Protein sequence: CASSPGTRLAQYF.

The CDR3: CAYSQGGANEKLFF. CDR3 coding DNA: TGTGCCTATTCCCAGGGTGGCGCTAATGAAAAACTGTTTTTT. The chain carries TRBV28 and TRBJ1-4, with D perhaps TRBD1 (5 bases). The length of the CDR3 is 14 residues. CDR1 is MDHEN, CDR2 SYDVKM, per germline. The V end lost 11 bases, the J end lost 3 bases, and 16 bases lay between the germline ends. The full variable domain, with the rest looked up from reference TRBV28 and TRBJ1-4, is DVKVTQSSRYLVKRTGEKVFLECVQDMDHENMFWYRQDPGLGLRLIYFSYDVKMKEKGDIPEGYSVSREKKERFSLILESASTNQTSMYLCAYSQGGANEKLFFGSGTQLSVL.

The rearrangement links TRBV4-1 to TRBJ2-3, with TRBD2 as a possible D gene (6 bases). The CDR3 is made up of 13 amino acids. The germline V and J ends were trimmed by 9 bases and 3 bases, with 13 bases remaining between them. Germline V gene data show CDR1 as MGHRA and CDR2 as YSYEKL. The CDR3 bases are TGCGCCAGTCAATCGGGAGAGACAGATACGCAGTATTTT. This encodes CASQSGETDTQYF.

The chain carries TRBV5-8 and TRBJ2-7, with 14 bases fitting TRBD2. Trimming took 7 bases from V and 4 from J; bases not matched to a gene: 4. This CDR3 region has 14 residues. Germline CDR1 is SGHTS and CDR2 is YDEGEE. CDR3 amino acids: CASAGLAGGYEQYF. CDR3 DNA sequence: TGTGCCAGCGCCGGACTAGCGGGAGGATACGAGCAGTACTTC.

The rearrangement links TRBV5-5 to TRBJ1-1, with D unclear. V gave up 0 bases and J gave up 1 base, with 7 bases separating them. This CDR3 has 14 residues. In germline, CDR1 is SGHKS, CDR2 YYEKEE (reference sequence). The DNA for the CDR3 is TGTGCCAGCAGCTTGGACAGCACGAACACTGAAGCTTTCTTT. Its translation is CASSLDSTNTEAFF.

This clone was observed a single time. This chain links TRBV7-9 with TRBJ2-2; D possibly corresponds to TRBD2 (6 bases). This CDR3 region has 14 residues. V lost 5 bases and J 4 bases, leaving 11 bases between the germline ends. Germline-derived CDR1 and CDR2 are SEHNR and FQNEAQ (reference sequence). CDR3 nucleotide sequence: TGTGCCAGCAGCGAGGGACTTGCCACCGGGGAGCTGTTTTTT. Protein: CASSEGLATGELFF.

This chain joins TRBV10-2 and TRBJ2-4; D unclear. The CDR3 length is 16 residues. The V gene's germline CDR1 is WSHSY and CDR2 SAAADI. V was trimmed by 4 bases and J by 2 bases, leaving 15 bases between them. CDR3 sequence reads: CASSVQSHLPKNIQYF. DNA for the CDR3: TGCGCCAGCAGTGTACAGTCGCACTTACCCAAAAACATTCAGTACTTC.

This clone has a single count. A junction boundary mismatches the germline segment, possibly from a read error. The V call is TRBV5-1, the J call TRBJ2-3; D remains unclear. This CDR3 has 11 residues. CDR1 and CDR2 (germline): SGHRS, YFSETQ. CDR3 residues: CASSLGLGYSF. CDR3 bases: TGCGCCAGCAGCTTGGGGCTAGGCTATAGTTTT.

The chain uses TRBV11-2 and TRBJ2-7; 9 bases are a match to TRBD1. V trimming: 1 base; J trimming: 5 bases; junction bases outside the gene matches: 9. Looked up from germline, CDR1 is SGHAT and CDR2 is FQNNGV. The CDR3 is 16 amino acids. CDR3 loop: CASSLGLRTGVHEQYF. The CDR3 bases are TGTGCCAGCAGCTTAGGGCTTCGGACAGGGGTCCACGAGCAGTACTTC.

DNA for the CDR3: TGTGCCAGCAGCCCCACCCAGGGCGGCTGGTCTGAAGCTTTCTTT. Residues: CASSPTQGGWSEAFF. The chain couples TRBV6-1 to TRBJ1-1, with D possibly matching TRBD1 (5 bases). Germline CDR1 MNHNS, CDR2 SASEGT. V was cut by 6 bases and J by 6 bases, with 20 bases left in between. The CDR3 is made up of 15 amino acids.

This clone appeared once. This rearrangement joins TRBV10-3 to TRBJ2-3; TRBD2 is a possible D gene (6 bases). This CDR3 has 14 amino acids. Germline V gives CDR1 ENHRY, CDR2 SYGVKD. V was cut by 5 bases and J by 2 bases, with 11 bases left in between. CDR3 sequence (DNA): TGTGCCATCAGTCGGGACTTGGCCACAGATACGCAGTATTTT. It yields the protein CAISRDLATDTQYF.

Of note for this clone: Other DNA sequences in this sample translate to the same CDR3. The V and J genes are TRBV2 and TRBJ2-3; D gene ambiguous. Germline CDR1 SNHLY, CDR2 FYNNEI. V gave up 5 bases and J gave up 2 bases, with 2 bases separating them. This CDR3 contains 11 residues. The CDR3 sequence is CASSYTDTQYF. In nucleotides, the CDR3 is TGTGCCAGCAGTTACACAGATACGCAGTATTTT.

The chain has TRBV6-5 and TRBJ2-1, with 9 bases lining up with TRBD1. CDR1 MNHEY and CDR2 SVGAGI come from the germline V gene. This CDR3 has 15 amino acids. V gave up 2 bases and J gave up 3 bases; unmatched junction bases: 2. The chain's CDR3 is CASSYGQGLYNEQFF. The CDR3 coding sequence is TGTGCCAGCAGTTACGGACAGGGGCTCTACAATGAGCAGTTCTTC.

CDR3 loop: CASSYSSFTGTEAFF. CDR3 nucleotides: TGTGCCAGCAGTTACAGTTCTTTCACAGGGACTGAAGCTTTCTTT. The chain carries TRBV6-6 and TRBJ1-1; TRBD1 might be the D (6 bases). Germline-derived CDR1 and CDR2 are MNHNY and SVGAGI (reference sequence). The CDR3 covers 15 residues. V lost 2 bases to trimming and J lost 5 bases, with 15 bases between them.

This chain connects TRBV5-1 to TRBJ2-7, with D perhaps matching TRBD1 (5 bases). V lost 0 bases and J lost 3, with 7 bases in between. There are 13 residues in the CDR3. The germline CDR1 and CDR2 sequences are SGHRS and YFSETQ. The CDR3 spells CASSLARDYEQYF. The CDR3 DNA reads as TGCGCCAGCAGCTTGGCCAGGGACTACGAGCAGTACTTC.

V usage is TRBV4-1 and J usage is TRBJ2-7, with D possibly being TRBD2 (6 bases). V was cut by 1 base and J by 1 base, with 14 bases left in between. The CDR3 runs 16 residues. The germline V gene has CDR1 MGHRA and CDR2 YSYEKL. The CDR3 DNA is TGCGCCAGCAGCCAAGGCCCGGGACTGAATTCCTACGAGCAGTACTTC. Translation gives CASSQGPGLNSYEQYF.

This chain links TRBV6-1 with TRBJ2-1; D may be TRBD1 (6 bases). V shed 6 bases and J shed 4 bases, with 16 bases lying between them. From germline, CDR1 is MNHNS and CDR2 SASEGT. This CDR3 contains 15 residues. The CDR3 DNA follows: TGTGCCAGCAGACCGGCAGGGGAGAGGTACAATGAGCAGTTCTTC. Protein sequence: CASRPAGERYNEQFF.

In regard to this clone: The same CDR3 also results from other DNA sequences found in this sample. V gene TRBV9 combines with J gene TRBJ2-7; TRBD2 aligns across 14 bases. The CDR3 consists of 14 residues. Per the germline V gene, CDR1 is SGDLS and CDR2 is YYNGEE. Trimming removed 4 bases from V and 6 bases from J; junction bases left unmatched: 3. CDR3 bases: TGTGCCAGCAGCCCGGGACTAGCGGGAGTCGAGCAGTACTTC. The encoded protein is CASSPGLAGVEQYF.

This sequence joins TRBV18 and TRBJ2-3; D remains ambiguous. Germline-derived CDR1 and CDR2 are KGHSH and LQKENI. The CDR3 has 13 amino acids. Trimming stripped 3 bases from V and 8 bases from J, with 12 bases between. The CDR3 DNA reads TGTGCCAGCTCACCCGAGAGACAAGGTACGCAGTATTTT. Protein product: CASSPERQGTQYF.

This sequence joins TRBV28 and TRBJ1-1; D may be TRBD1 (5 bases). This CDR3 is 14 amino acids long. Per the germline V gene, CDR1 is MDHEN and CDR2 is SYDVKM. V dropped 8 bases and J dropped 4 bases, with 17 bases sitting between them. The CDR3 here is CASRGKRDFTEAFF. The CDR3 DNA sequence: TGTGCCAGCCGTGGTAAGAGGGACTTCACTGAAGCTTTCTTT.

This clone was detected once. The chain recombines TRBV5-1 with TRBJ2-7, with 13 nucleotides matching TRBD2. Germline-derived CDR1 and CDR2 are SGHRS and YFSETQ. The V segment lost 4 bases and the J segment 5 bases; nucleotides outside the gene matches: 6. The CDR3 runs to 15 residues. CDR3 amino acids: CASSLGLAGVDEQYF. As DNA, the CDR3 is TGCGCCAGCAGCCTCGGACTAGCGGGAGTCGACGAGCAGTACTTC.